Shown below are 32 T cell receptor beta chains from a single sample sequenced in a study of CD8+ T cells in alopecia areata. Extracted from the samples, RNA was reverse transcribed into cDNA to serve as the sequencing template. The data were produced by immunoSEQ multiplex PCR, yet TCRdb's version contains in-frame clones alone and is incomplete. The sample contains hundreds of thousands of clones, over 45% of which appear only once. Treatment described: oral pan-JAK inhibitor, 5-10 mg twice daily. This material consisted of CD4+ T cells sorted from blood, taken at week 52, from a patient treated with tofacitinib. The receptor set was obtained from a human donor with alopecia areata.

This chain links TRBV27 with TRBJ1-1, with a possible D match to TRBD1 (5 bases). Trimming cost V 9 bases and J 1 base, with 6 bases left between them. This CDR3 is built from 11 residues. Per the germline V gene, CDR1 is MNHEY and CDR2 is SMNVEV (reference sequence). As DNA, the CDR3 is TGTGCCAGAGGGGAGAACACTGAAGCTTTCTTT. Protein product: CARGENTEAFF.

This clone appeared a few times. The gene calls are TRBV30 and TRBJ1-6, with D uncertain. Trimming shortened V by 0 bases and J by 7 bases, and 7 bases separated the two germline ends. The CDR3 spans 13 residues. CDR1 is GTSNPN, CDR2 SVGIG, per germline (reference sequence). CDR3 bases: TGTGCCTGGAGTGTAGTGGGGAATTCACCCCTCCACTTT. It codes for CAWSVVGNSPLHF.

The rearrangement uses TRBV10-2 and TRBJ2-3; tentatively, D is TRBD1 (6 bases). This CDR3 contains 14 residues. The germline CDR1 and CDR2 sequences are WSHSY and SAAADI. V was cut by 7 bases and J by 4 bases, with 15 bases left in between. The DNA for the CDR3 is TGCGCCAGCAAGGGGGACATTTGGGCAGATACGCAGTATTTT. This translates into CASKGDIWADTQYF.

This rearrangement joins TRBV19 to TRBJ1-5, with unresolved D. This CDR3 has 15 residues. Germline V gives CDR1 LNHDA, CDR2 SQIVND (reference sequence). The germline V and J ends were trimmed by 4 bases and 1 base, with 11 bases remaining between them. Here the CDR3 reads CASSTESLSNQPQHF. For the CDR3, the DNA is TGTGCCAGTAGTACGGAGAGCCTCAGCAATCAGCCCCAGCATTTT.

This chain uses TRBV15 with TRBJ2-5; D uncertain. Per germline, CDR1 LNHNV and CDR2 YYDKDF (reference sequence). This CDR3 is built from 14 residues. Trimming pared 0 bases from V and 5 bases from J, leaving 10 bases between. The CDR3 region is CATSRDGPGETQYF. Here the CDR3 DNA reads TGTGCCACCAGCAGAGATGGACCCGGGGAGACCCAGTACTTC.

The chain recombines TRBV7-2 with TRBJ2-5; D may correspond to TRBD1 or TRBD2 (5 bases each). Trimming took 4 bases from V and 4 from J, leaving 10 bases between them. CDR1 is SGHTA and CDR2 is FQGNSA in the germline V gene. CDR3 length: 13 residues. This CDR3 is CASSWDPGETQYF. The CDR3 DNA follows: TGTGCCAGCAGCTGGGACCCCGGAGAGACCCAGTACTTC.

This chain joins TRBV5-1 and TRBJ2-4; TRBD1 aligns across 10 bases. J was trimmed by 8 bases and V by 2 bases; bases with no gene match: 7. Germline V gene data show CDR1 as SGHRS and CDR2 as YFSETQ. The CDR3 runs 15 residues. The CDR3 coding sequence is TGCGCCAGCAGCTTAGACCGGGACAGGGGCTACATTCAGTACTTC. It encodes CASSLDRDRGYIQYF.

This rearrangement joins TRBV4-1 to TRBJ1-1; the match to TRBD1 covers 8 bases. J gave up 5 bases and V 1 base, and 6 bases lay outside the gene matches. In germline, CDR1 is MGHRA, CDR2 YSYEKL. CDR3 length: 15 amino acids. The CDR3 reads CASSQGDRFLTEAFF. In DNA form, the CDR3 reads TGCGCCAGCAGCCAAGGGGACAGGTTTTTAACTGAAGCTTTCTTT.

This clone was seen a handful of times. The V and J genes are TRBV29-1 and TRBJ2-7, with a possible D match to TRBD2 (6 bases). This CDR3 is built from 15 residues. With 6 bases removed from V and 2 bases from J, the gap between germline ends came to 20 bases. From germline, CDR1 is SQVTM and CDR2 ANQGSEA. The CDR3 loop reads CSVADPGPGAYEQYF. For the CDR3, the DNA is TGCAGCGTCGCCGACCCGGGACCGGGGGCCTACGAGCAGTACTTC.

This clone has a handful of counts. The rearrangement joins TRBV7-9 to TRBJ2-7; D unresolved. This CDR3 comprises 12 residues. Germline-derived CDR1 and CDR2 are SEHNR and FQNEAQ (reference sequence). V was cut by 5 bases and J by 3 bases, with 8 bases left in between. CDR3 sequence reads: CASSTGNYEQYF. The CDR3 nucleotides are TGTGCCAGCAGCACTGGTAACTACGAGCAGTACTTC.

The chain links TRBV27 to TRBJ2-6, with D possibly TRBD1 on 6 matching bases. The CDR3 is 19 amino acids. The germline gives CDR1 MNHEY, CDR2 SMNVEV (reference sequence). Trimming shortened V by 5 bases and J by 3 bases, and 23 bases separated the two germline ends. The CDR3 sequence: CASSLDRSGLVLGANVLTF. DNA of the CDR3: TGTGCCAGCAGTCTCGACAGGTCCGGCCTTGTTCTTGGGGCCAACGTCCTGACTTTC.

This sequence joins TRBV29-1 and TRBJ2-7, with a possible D match to TRBD2 (6 bases). The ends were cut back, 6 bases at V and 4 bases at J, with 10 bases in the middle. Germline CDR1 is SQVTM and CDR2 is ANQGSEA. The CDR3 has 11 amino acids. CDR3 coding DNA: TGCAGCGTCGGGACTGATTACGAGCAGTACTTC. This codes for CSVGTDYEQYF.

The gene calls are TRBV6-1 and TRBJ2-7; unclear D gene. Trimming took off 4 bases at V and 0 bases at J, with 10 bases between the two ends. This CDR3 spans 14 amino acids. Germline assignment: CDR1 MNHNS and CDR2 SASEGT. This chain's CDR3 is CASSGVSLSYEQYF. Here the CDR3 DNA reads TGTGCCAGCAGTGGGGTCAGCCTCTCCTACGAGCAGTACTTC.

The chain combines TRBV19 with TRBJ1-5, with a possible D match to TRBD1 (6 bases). V shed 10 bases and J shed 3 bases, with 13 bases lying between them. Germline V gene lookup returns CDR1 LNHDA and CDR2 SQIVND (reference sequence). This CDR3 spans 13 amino acids. The CDR3 loop is CATLGQFNQPQHF. The CDR3, as DNA: TGTGCCACCCTCGGACAGTTCAATCAGCCCCAGCATTTT.

This chain links TRBV5-1 with TRBJ2-7; possible D gene TRBD1, 5 bases. This CDR3 has 14 residues. Per the germline V gene, CDR1 is SGHRS and CDR2 is YFSETQ. Trimming took 2 bases from V and 1 from J, leaving 10 bases between them. CDR3 region: CASSFQDISYEQYF. The CDR3, as DNA: TGCGCCAGCAGCTTCCAGGACATTTCCTACGAGCAGTACTTC. Combining the CDR3 with reference TRBV5-1 and TRBJ2-7 gives the whole variable domain KAGVTQTPRYLIKTRGQQVTLSCSPISGHRSVSWYQQTPGQGLQFLFEYFSETQRNKGNFPGRFSGRQFSNSRSEMNVSTLELGDSALYLCASSFQDISYEQYFGPGTRLTVT.

The chain links TRBV5-1 to TRBJ2-7, with 11 positions matching TRBD1. CDR1 SGHRS and CDR2 YFSETQ come from the germline V gene. The length of the CDR3 is 15 residues. The ends lost 0 bases at V and 3 bases at J; junction bases unmatched: 2. CDR3 region: CASSLGTGGNYEQYF. The CDR3 DNA reads as TGCGCCAGCAGCTTGGGGACAGGGGGCAACTACGAGCAGTACTTC.

V is TRBV30 and J is TRBJ2-7; no reliable D call. The germline CDR1 and CDR2 sequences are GTSNPN and SVGIG (reference sequence). Trimming left V 7 bases short and J 2 bases short, with 15 bases between. The CDR3 extends over 13 amino acids. CDR3 loop: CASRQFGAYEQYF. In DNA, the CDR3 is TGTGCCTCTAGGCAATTTGGGGCCTACGAGCAGTACTTC.

The V and J genes are TRBV7-9 and TRBJ1-1, with D uncertain. The CDR3 extends over 15 amino acids. Germline V CDR1 and CDR2: SEHNR, FQNEAQ (reference sequence). Trimming shortened V by 4 bases and J by 1 base, and 13 bases separated the two germline ends. CDR3 amino acids: CASSSQTRWNTEAFF. Written as DNA, the CDR3 is TGTGCCAGCAGCTCTCAGACACGATGGAACACTGAAGCTTTCTTT.

This clone was seen a few times. Other DNA sequences from this sample encode an identical CDR3 as well. The rearrangement joins TRBV10-3 to TRBJ1-5; D is undetermined. In germline, CDR1 is ENHRY, CDR2 SYGVKD. The CDR3 contains 13 residues. The germline V and J ends were trimmed by 4 bases and 2 bases, with 6 bases remaining between them. The CDR3 nucleotides are TGTGCCATCAGTGCGGCAGGCAATCAGCCCCAGCATTTT. Protein product: CAISAAGNQPQHF.

The gene calls are TRBV2 and TRBJ1-5, with TRBD1 as a possible D gene (6 bases). V lost 5 bases, J lost 4 bases, and 15 bases lay in between. The CDR3 runs to 15 residues. The V gene's germline CDR1 is SNHLY and CDR2 FYNNEI. The CDR3 DNA reads as TGTGCCAGCAGTTTACAGGGAAAGTGGAATCAGCCCCAGCATTTT. Its translation is CASSLQGKWNQPQHF.

The V call is TRBV25-1, the J call TRBJ2-7, with 9 bases that match TRBD2. Unmatched junction bases numbered 1, after V lost 5 bases and J lost 5 bases. This CDR3 has 12 residues. Per the germline V gene, CDR1 is MGHDK and CDR2 is SYGVNS. CDR3 residues: CASSRLADEQYF. DNA for the CDR3: TGTGCCAGCAGTAGACTAGCGGACGAGCAGTACTTC.

This clone was seen only a few times. The V and J genes are TRBV29-1 and TRBJ2-5; 8 bases map to TRBD2. J lost 3 bases, V lost 6 bases, and 6 bases had no gene match. CDR1 and CDR2 (germline): SQVTM, ANQGSEA. The CDR3 consists of 13 residues. As DNA, the CDR3 is TGCAGCGTAGCGGGGGAGGGAAAAGAGACCCAGTACTTC. As protein: CSVAGEGKETQYF.

The chain has TRBV30 and TRBJ2-3; tentative D call: TRBD1 (5 bases). Germline CDR1 is GTSNPN and CDR2 is SVGIG (reference sequence). This CDR3 spans 15 amino acids. V was clipped by 4 bases and J by 4 bases, with 18 bases between them. CDR3 sequence: CAWTKGRFLADTQYF. The CDR3 coding sequence is TGTGCCTGGACCAAGGGGCGGTTTCTCGCAGATACGCAGTATTTT.

This clone was counted between two and nine times. The rearrangement joins TRBV27 to TRBJ2-2, with TRBD2 as a possible D gene (6 bases). The CDR3 runs to 14 residues. V was clipped by 4 bases and J by 5 bases, with 11 bases between them. The germline CDR1 and CDR2 sequences are MNHEY and SMNVEV (reference sequence). The CDR3 here is CASSSPGGTGELFF. Here the CDR3 DNA reads TGTGCCAGCAGTTCCCCAGGAGGGACCGGGGAGCTGTTTTTT.

V is TRBV5-1 and J is TRBJ2-7, with D perhaps TRBD1 (6 bases). The CDR3 has 14 residues. V gave up 2 bases and J gave up 3 bases, with 12 bases separating them. Germline V gene sequence: CDR1 SGHRS, CDR2 YFSETQ. The CDR3 loop reads CASSFTGTGYEQYF. Written as DNA, the CDR3 is TGCGCCAGCAGCTTCACAGGGACCGGCTACGAGCAGTACTTC.

The rearrangement links TRBV7-3 to TRBJ2-4, with TRBD2 matching 7 bases. Per the germline V gene, CDR1 is SGHTA and CDR2 is FQGTGA. V gave up 5 bases and J gave up 0 bases; unmatched junction bases: 16. The CDR3 runs 19 residues. Written as DNA, the CDR3 is TGTGCCAGCAGCCCCGAGGACCGAACACTAGCGCTAGCCAAAAACATTCAGTACTTC. Translation gives CASSPEDRTLALAKNIQYF.

The chain combines TRBV20-1 with TRBJ2-3, with D unresolved. CDR1 and CDR2 from the germline V gene are DFQATT and SNEGSKA (reference sequence). V lost 5 bases, J lost 6 bases, and 6 bases lay in between. CDR3 length: 10 residues. The CDR3 reads CSAGKDTQYF. CDR3 in DNA: TGCAGTGCTGGAAAGGATACGCAGTATTTT.

This sequence joins TRBV7-8 and TRBJ2-7; 7 bases map to TRBD2. Losses at the gene ends were 7 bases for V and 7 bases for J; bases not matched to a gene: 10. Germline V gene data show CDR1 as SGHVS and CDR2 as FQNEAQ. This CDR3 comprises 13 residues. This chain's CDR3 is CASTPTSSTEQYF. In DNA, the CDR3 is TGTGCCAGCACCCCGACTAGCTCCACGGAGCAGTACTTC.

The CDR3 bases are TGCAGCGTTGCCCGGGATCCCAATTCACCCCTCCACTTT. Translation gives CSVARDPNSPLHF. The V gene is TRBV29-1, the J gene TRBJ1-6; D gene uncertain. CDR1 is SQVTM, CDR2 ANQGSEA, per germline. The V end lost 4 bases, the J end lost 7 bases, and 11 bases lay between the germline ends. The CDR3 is 13 amino acids.

Only a few counts were recorded for this clone. The CDR3 loop is CAISVPGQNTEAFF. For the CDR3, the DNA is TGTGCCATCAGTGTTCCGGGTCAGAACACTGAAGCTTTCTTT. This chain connects TRBV10-3 to TRBJ1-1; no clear D. Germline V gives CDR1 ENHRY, CDR2 SYGVKD. V was trimmed by 4 bases and J by 1 base, leaving 10 bases between them. The CDR3 sequence is 14 residues long.

This chain uses TRBV6-1 with TRBJ2-5; D possibly uses TRBD1 or TRBD2 (5 bases each). Trimming stripped 2 bases from V and 3 bases from J, with 13 bases between. This CDR3 is built from 15 residues. CDR1 MNHNS and CDR2 SASEGT come from the germline V gene. The CDR3 sequence: CASSESVGPEETQYF. The CDR3 region has the DNA TGTGCCAGCAGTGAATCAGTGGGACCCGAAGAGACCCAGTACTTC.

This rearrangement joins TRBV30 to TRBJ2-7; 7 bases fit TRBD1. The V and J ends lost 3 bases and 3 bases, in that order; junction bases with no gene match: 5. The germline gives CDR1 GTSNPN, CDR2 SVGIG (reference sequence). The CDR3 contains 13 residues. The CDR3 loop reads CAWRRQGDYEQYF. The CDR3 region has the DNA TGTGCCTGGAGGAGGCAGGGGGACTACGAGCAGTACTTC.